The table lists the clone carrying this TCR beta chain with a count of one. Naive CD8 cells lacked CD45RO and underwent positive selection for CCR7, leaving out terminally differentiated effector memory CD45RA+ cells. Assay: immunoSEQ multiplex PCR; the TCRdb copy retains only in-frame clones and omits some. Altogether some 2 million clones are present, about 95% being singletons, with the ten largest covering around 1.1%. This sample is part of a study of shared clonotypes between healthy human individuals. Sequencing was performed on naive CD8+ T cells sorted from blood. The clonotype originates from a man between 18 and 35 years old in good health.

The CDR3 is CASSEFRGNNQPQHF. In DNA, the CDR3 is TGTGCCAGCAGTGAATTCAGGGGGAACAATCAGCCCCAGCATTTT. The V call is TRBV2, the J call TRBJ1-5; the match to TRBD1 covers 7 bases. V lost 2 bases and J lost 3; bases outside the gene matches: 4. Per the germline V gene, CDR1 is SNHLY and CDR2 is FYNNEI. CDR3 size: 15 residues. Combining the CDR3 with reference TRBV2 and TRBJ1-5 gives the whole variable domain EPEVTQTPSHQVTQMGQEVILRCVPISNHLYFYWYRQILGQKVEFLVSFYNNEISEKSEIFDDQFSVERPDGSNFTLKIRSTKLEDSAMYFCASSEFRGNNQPQHFGDGTRLSIL.